The entry below gives a single T cell receptor beta chain sequence along with its context. Its antigen is undetermined. These data come from a study of CD8 T cells in ankylosing spondylitis. Notes on the study in general: Seemingly distinctive of ankylosing spondylitis blood was a TCR beta motif formed by eight highly homologous variants.

Using quantitative 5'-RACE with molecular barcodes, the authors made TCR beta libraries. Each CDR3 protein is one row after TCRdb ran MiXCR on the 5' RACE reads. The sample contains around 770,000 distinct CDR3 sequences, over 15% of which appear only once. Sequencing used blood, either unsorted or a sorted T cell fraction (not recorded which). The receptor comes from a male donor with ankylosing spondylitis.

The CDR3: CASSLHLGKGNEQYF. The CDR3 region has the DNA TGTGCCAGCAGTTTGCATTTGGGGAAGGGGAACGAGCAGTACTTC. The gene calls are TRBV6-5 and TRBJ2-7, with D perhaps TRBD1 (5 bases). From germline, CDR1 is MNHEY and CDR2 SVGAGI. This CDR3 is built from 15 residues. Trimming removed 4 bases at V and 5 bases at J, with 18 bases between.